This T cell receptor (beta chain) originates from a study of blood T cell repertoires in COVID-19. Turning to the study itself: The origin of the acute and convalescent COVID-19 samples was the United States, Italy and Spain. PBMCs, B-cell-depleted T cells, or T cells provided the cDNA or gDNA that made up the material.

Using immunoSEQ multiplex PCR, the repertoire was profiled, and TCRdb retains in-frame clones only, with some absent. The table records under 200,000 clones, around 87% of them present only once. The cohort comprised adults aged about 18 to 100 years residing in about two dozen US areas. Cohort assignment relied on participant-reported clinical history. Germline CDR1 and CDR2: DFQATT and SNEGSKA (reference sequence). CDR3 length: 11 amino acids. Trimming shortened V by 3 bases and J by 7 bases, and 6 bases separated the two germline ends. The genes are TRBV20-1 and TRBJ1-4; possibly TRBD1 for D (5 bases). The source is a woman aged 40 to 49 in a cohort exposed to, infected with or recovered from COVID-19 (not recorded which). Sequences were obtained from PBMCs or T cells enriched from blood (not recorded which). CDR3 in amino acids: CSARQGEKLFF. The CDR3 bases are TGCAGTGCTAGGCAGGGTGAAAAACTGTTTTTT.